This T cell receptor beta chain was recorded in a study of shared clonotypes between healthy human individuals. Background on the study: Participating donors consisted of a couple of women and a few men aged 18 to 49. Regarding the study as a whole: Among donors, sharing of clonotypes was expected to be affected by sequencing depth.

Germline-derived CDR1 and CDR2 are GTSNPN and SVGIG (reference sequence). The CDR3 totals 14 residues. The V end lost 8 bases, the J end lost 4 bases, and 17 bases lay between the germline ends. Here immunoSEQ multiplex PCR was the method, and the copy in TCRdb shows in-frame clones only, minus some. In the table there are some 530,000 clones, about 78% of which are singletons. As regards this clone: Its specificity is unknown.

The source is a middle-aged woman in good health. Some clones in this sample may be carry-over from other donors' samples. This chain connects TRBV30 to TRBJ2-2; a possible D gene is TRBD1 (6 bases). The sequencing input was PBMCs. The CDR3 DNA is TGTGCCGGAAGGGCAGGGGCGGGCACCGGGGAGCTGTTTTTT. This translates into CAGRAGAGTGELFF.